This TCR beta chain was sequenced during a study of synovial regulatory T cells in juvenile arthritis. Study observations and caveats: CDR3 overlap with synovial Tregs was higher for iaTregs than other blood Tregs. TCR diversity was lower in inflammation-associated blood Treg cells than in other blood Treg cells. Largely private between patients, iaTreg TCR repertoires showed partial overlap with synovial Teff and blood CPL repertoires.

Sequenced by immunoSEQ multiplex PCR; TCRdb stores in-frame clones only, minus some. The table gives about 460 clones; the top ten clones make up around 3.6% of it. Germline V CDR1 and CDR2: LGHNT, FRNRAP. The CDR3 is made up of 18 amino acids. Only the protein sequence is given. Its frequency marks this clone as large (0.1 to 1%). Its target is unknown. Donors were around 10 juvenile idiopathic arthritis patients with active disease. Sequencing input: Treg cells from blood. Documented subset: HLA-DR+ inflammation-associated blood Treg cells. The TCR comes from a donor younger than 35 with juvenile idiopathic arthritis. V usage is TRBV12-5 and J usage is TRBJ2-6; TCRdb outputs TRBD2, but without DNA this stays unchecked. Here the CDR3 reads CASGRGTAGQSRANVLTF.